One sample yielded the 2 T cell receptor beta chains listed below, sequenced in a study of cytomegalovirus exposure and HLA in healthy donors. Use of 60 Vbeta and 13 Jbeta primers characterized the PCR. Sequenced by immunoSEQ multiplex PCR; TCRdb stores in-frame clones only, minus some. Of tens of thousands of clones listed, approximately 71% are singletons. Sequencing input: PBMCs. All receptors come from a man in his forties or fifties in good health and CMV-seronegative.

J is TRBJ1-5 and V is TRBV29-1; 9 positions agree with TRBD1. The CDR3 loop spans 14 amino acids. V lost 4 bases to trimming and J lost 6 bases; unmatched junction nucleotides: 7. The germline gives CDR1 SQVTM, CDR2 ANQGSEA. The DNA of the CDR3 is TGCAGCGTTGGAACAGGGGGCGGAGGTCAGCCCCAGCATTTT. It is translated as CSVGTGGGGQPQHF. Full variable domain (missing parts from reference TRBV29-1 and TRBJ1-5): SAVISQKPSRDICQRGTSLTIQCQVDSQVTMMFWYRQQPGQSLTLIATANQGSEATYESGFVIDKFPISRPNLTFSTLTVSNMSPEDSSIYLCSVGTGGGGQPQHFGDGTRLSIL.

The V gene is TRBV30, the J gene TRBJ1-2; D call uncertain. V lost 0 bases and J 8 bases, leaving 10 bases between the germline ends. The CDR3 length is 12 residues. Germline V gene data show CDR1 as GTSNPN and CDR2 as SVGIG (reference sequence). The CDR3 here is CAWSVRLLGYTF. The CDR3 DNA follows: TGTGCCTGGAGTGTACGACTTCTGGGCTACACCTTC.